The 14 T cell receptor beta chains below were found in one sample sequenced in a study of shared T cell receptors in the human thymus. Clones were sequenced by immunoSEQ multiplex PCR, and TCRdb holds only the in-frame ones, with some missing. The table includes 500,000 to 550,000 clones, approximately 80% detected once. A further study also used this sample, focusing on human thymus T cells.

Sequencing was carried out using thymocytes. The receptors were sampled from a boy under three years old with a congenital heart defect.

Only a few counts were recorded for this clone. The V gene is TRBV28, the J gene TRBJ1-4; no reliable D call. CDR3 size: 17 residues. The germline V and J ends were trimmed by 5 bases and 7 bases, with 23 bases remaining between them. Germline assignment: CDR1 MDHEN and CDR2 SYDVKM. CDR3: CASSPVPLLRLGEKLFF. The CDR3, as DNA: TGTGCCAGCAGTCCCGTCCCCCTCCTGCGACTCGGTGAAAAACTGTTTTTT.

Concerning this clone: A junction boundary mismatches the germline segment, possibly from a read error. V gene TRBV7-7 combines with J gene TRBJ2-1; the match to TRBD2 covers 8 bases. CDR3 length: 17 residues. Germline V lookup: CDR1 SSHAT, CDR2 FNYEAQ (reference sequence). The DNA of the CDR3 is TGTGCTAGCAGCTTAGGTAGCGGGAAAAACTCCTACAATGAGCAGTTCTTC. Its protein is CASSLGSGKNSYNEQFF.

The sample holds a few counts of this clone. Distinct nucleotide sequences in the sample also encode this CDR3. This chain uses TRBV4-1 with TRBJ2-7; 13 nucleotides line up with TRBD2. The V segment lost 0 bases and the J segment 0 bases; nucleotides outside the gene matches: 14. The CDR3 runs 21 residues. Per the germline V gene, CDR1 is MGHRA and CDR2 is YSYEKL. CDR3 amino acids: CASSQDPLLAGGPWSSYEQYF. CDR3 nucleotide sequence: TGCGCCAGCAGCCAAGATCCTTTACTAGCGGGAGGGCCTTGGAGCTCCTACGAGCAGTACTTC.

The chain joins TRBV7-2 to TRBJ2-1; TRBD1 matches at 8 bases. Germline assignment: CDR1 SGHTA and CDR2 FQGNSA. V lost 5 bases to trimming and J lost 7 bases; unmatched junction nucleotides: 7. CDR3 length equals 14 residues. Here the CDR3 DNA reads TGTGCCAGCAGCGGTCAGGGGGCTGAGAATGAGCAGTTCTTC. Translated, it gives CASSGQGAENEQFF.

The chain uses TRBV6-1 and TRBJ2-1; no clear D gene. Germline V CDR1 and CDR2: MNHNS, SASEGT. There are 11 residues in the CDR3. The V and J ends lost 7 bases and 4 bases respectively, with 5 bases between them. The CDR3 sequence: CASTDYNEQFF. The CDR3 bases are TGTGCCAGCACAGATTACAATGAGCAGTTCTTC.

This clone was detected a few times. This chain links TRBV4-3 with TRBJ2-7; maybe TRBD1 (6 bases). V lost 4 bases and J 1 base, leaving 14 bases between the germline ends. The CDR3 spans 15 residues. CDR1 and CDR2 from the germline V gene are LGHNA and YSLEER. CDR3 amino acids: CASSLDRSLSYEQYF. The CDR3 DNA follows: TGCGCCAGCAGCCTCGACAGGTCCCTTTCCTACGAGCAGTACTTC.

Only one count was recorded for this clone. V usage is TRBV5-4 and J usage is TRBJ2-3, with 7 positions matching TRBD2. The CDR3 is made up of 17 amino acids. With V trimmed by 4 bases and J by 5 bases, 16 bases remained unmatched. CDR1 SGHNT and CDR2 YYREEE come from the germline V gene (reference sequence). CDR3 sequence: CASSAREAGETGDTQYF. The CDR3 region has the DNA TGTGCCAGCAGCGCTCGGGAGGCGGGAGAAACAGGAGATACGCAGTATTTT.

The chain uses TRBV10-1 and TRBJ2-7; 12 bases agree with TRBD2. The CDR3 contains 23 residues. V gave up 0 bases and J gave up 0 bases; unmatched junction bases: 21. The germline V gene encodes CDR1 WNHNN and CDR2 SYGVQD (reference sequence). The CDR3 protein is CASSESILAGGVPVTTNSYEQYF. CDR3 DNA: TGCGCCAGCAGTGAGTCGATACTAGCGGGAGGAGTCCCAGTCACAACAAACTCCTACGAGCAGTACTTC.

The rearrangement links TRBV7-9 to TRBJ2-1; possibly TRBD1 for D (5 bases). Trimming cost V 4 bases and J 16 bases, with 20 bases left between them. CDR3 length equals 13 residues. Looked up from germline, CDR1 is SEHNR and CDR2 is FQNEAQ (reference sequence). The CDR3 is CASSSQGLPSEFF. CDR3 nucleotide sequence: TGTGCCAGCAGCTCCCAGGGATTGCCATCGGAATTCTTC.

The J gene is TRBJ2-2, the V gene TRBV20-1; D is unresolved. The CDR3 totals 11 residues. CDR1 is DFQATT, CDR2 SNEGSKA, per germline (reference sequence). V lost 3 bases, J lost 3 bases, and 2 bases lay in between. CDR3 region: CSASDTGELFF. The DNA of the CDR3 is TGCAGTGCTAGCGACACCGGGGAGCTGTTTTTT.

CDR3 residues: CASTRRRQTEGPQHF. As DNA, the CDR3 is TGTGCCAGCACCCGAAGGCGACAAACCGAGGGGCCCCAGCATTTT. The chain links TRBV6-1 to TRBJ1-5; no reliable D call. The CDR3 covers 15 residues. Germline V gene data show CDR1 as MNHNS and CDR2 as SASEGT. V lost 7 bases and J lost 9, with 22 bases in between.

V and J are TRBV4-3 and TRBJ2-5, with TRBD2 matching over 11 bases. CDR1 and CDR2 from the germline V gene are LGHNA and YSLEER. The CDR3 sequence is 20 residues long. J gave up 2 bases and V 0 bases, and 14 bases lay outside the gene matches. The CDR3 protein is CASSQEASGRLHFFQETQYF. CDR3 DNA sequence: TGCGCCAGCAGCCAAGAGGCTAGCGGGAGGCTCCACTTTTTTCAAGAGACCCAGTACTTC.

The V gene is TRBV7-9, the J gene TRBJ2-7, with D maybe TRBD1 (6 bases). The germline V gene encodes CDR1 SEHNR and CDR2 FQNEAQ (reference sequence). Trimming cost V 1 base and J 1 base, with 14 bases left between them. This CDR3 has 16 amino acids. CDR3 coding DNA: TGTGCCAGCAGCTTAGGGCCGGGACACCCGTCCTACGAGCAGTACTTC. Its protein is CASSLGPGHPSYEQYF.

J is TRBJ2-7 and V is TRBV5-4; 7 nucleotides align to TRBD1. Germline V CDR1 and CDR2: SGHNT, YYREEE (reference sequence). The CDR3 totals 16 residues. The V gene end was trimmed by 3 bases and the J gene end by 0 bases; junction bases not matched to a gene: 9. The DNA for the CDR3 is TGTGCCAGCAGCTACCGGAGCCGGGACAGCTCCTACGAGCAGTACTTC. Its protein product is CASSYRSRDSSYEQYF.